The clone carrying this T cell receptor beta chain was observed a handful of times. Antigen: not known. Germline V gene sequence: CDR1 LGHNT, CDR2 FRNRAP. The V end was cut by 1 base, the J end by 7 bases, with 8 bases between. The CDR3 extends over 13 amino acids. The sample originates from a study of T-cell reconstitution after alpha-beta-depleted transplantation in children. Findings and caveats of the study: About two months after transplant, alpha-beta T cells reportedly came from several hundred expanded graft clones. Day-60 TCRbeta diversity that was high in some patients was derived from surviving recipient T cells and thymic progenitors. T-cell counts and diversity were attributed mostly to newly produced T cells one year after transplant.

TCRbeta library preparation incorporated unique molecular identifiers. A single record per CDR3 protein comes from TCRdb applying MiXCR to the PCR reads. The sample has about 610,000 distinct CDR3 sequences, 25% to 30% seen once. Sample: PBMCs, taken before TCRalphabeta/CD19-depleted stem cell transplant. The TCR comes from a boy younger than two with Wiskott-Aldrich syndrome, due to receive a stem cell transplant. This sequence joins TRBV12-5 and TRBJ2-1; D is uncertain. CDR3 sequence: CASGLGFQNEQFF. CDR3 nucleotide sequence: TGTGCTAGTGGTTTGGGCTTCCAGAATGAGCAGTTCTTC.